The subject of this entry is one T cell receptor beta chain. What it binds is not known. These data are taken from a study of cytomegalovirus exposure and HLA in healthy donors. 13 Jbeta primers and 60 Vbeta primers were used for the PCR. Original data processing: Later, 80 million or so unique TCR beta chains were counted in an analysis, and approximately 10 million of them were shared. The protocol was immunoSEQ multiplex PCR, while the TCRdb copy is restricted to in-frame clones and leaves out a portion. The DNA gave D and trimming, while V, J and clone size come from that table. The table has around 50,000 clones, about 80% seen once. General study findings and limits: An analysis that came later showed most CMV-associated TCR beta chains appearing HLA-restricted. Sequencing likely generated an artifact that appeared as a cluster of highly shared sequence variants. Earlier findings revealed that most TCR beta V segments proved productive either about 87% or about 30% of the time.

The CDR3 has 15 residues. V was clipped by 2 bases and J by 0 bases, with 10 bases between them. Germline V gene sequence: CDR1 SGDLS, CDR2 YYNGEE. The chain has TRBV9 and TRBJ2-3; the D gene is possibly TRBD1 (5 bases). Sequencing was performed on PBMCs. This clonotype originated in a man aged 40-49 years in good health and CMV-seronegative. CDR3 residues: CASSVIGESTDTQYF. The CDR3 DNA sequence: TGTGCCAGCAGCGTTATAGGGGAAAGCACAGATACGCAGTATTTT.